The source of this TCR beta chain is a study of T cell repertoires in cytomegalovirus infection. Study overall: Public TCR beta signatures provided an indication of both CMV infection and a matching HLA type. Study-level findings and limits: Dominating the ex vivo response were HLA-C-restricted CMV-specific TCR beta clonotypes. Identification of carriers of CMV plus the relevant HLA was performed using cumulative public TCR beta family frequency.

CDR3 size: 16 residues. Germline trimming cut 1 base from V and 4 bases from J; bases unmatched to any gene: 8. The germline CDR1 and CDR2 sequences are SGHVS and FQNEAQ. This clonotype was found many times. Its antigen is undetermined. Using its own MiXCR run on the reads, TCRdb lists one record per CDR3 protein. The table includes 600,000 to 800,000 distinct CDR3 sequences, 20% to 30% detected once. The chain links TRBV7-8 to TRBJ2-5; 8 bases agree with TRBD2. The sequence was obtained from a human donor in good health (CMV status not recorded). Some clones in this sample may be carry-over from other donors' samples. The sequenced sample was CD8+ T cells from PBMCs. CDR3 sequence (DNA): TGTGCCAGCAGCTTAGTTCGCGGGGGGCATAGAGAGACCCAGTACTTC. Translating gives CASSLVRGGHRETQYF.